Listed below are T cell receptor beta chains from one sample, sequenced in a study of cytomegalovirus exposure and HLA in healthy donors. The method was immunoSEQ multiplex PCR; TCRdb's version includes in-frame clones alone and lacks a portion of them. The profile covers some 180,000 clones, with about 80% appearing a single time and around 3.7% taken by the ten largest. Sequenced material: PBMCs. The receptors here all came from a man between 40 and 49 years old in good health and CMV-seropositive. CDR3s include the opening cysteine and the closing phenylalanine or tryptophan. Clone size is given for some rows only: seen once, a few or many times, or a class if the clone is expanded.

CASSLGTTGGYNQPQHF TRBJ1-5 - TRBV7-9
CASSQGAQSTYEQYF TRBJ2-7 - TRBV4-2
CSVGLAGQISSSYEQYF TRBJ2-7 - TRBV29-1
CASSFAGVHGEQYF TRBJ2-7 few TRBV28
CASTEGRTEAFF TRBJ1-1 - TRBV7-9
CASSLRDWNTEAFF TRBJ1-1 - TRBV5-6
CASSFYSNTGELFF TRBJ2-2 - TRBV7-2
CASSPGTVPPYEQYF TRBJ2-7 - TRBV13
CASSVVGTGGYYGYTF TRBJ1-2 - TRBV9
CASSGASGQPQHF TRBJ1-5 - TRBV6-1
CASSPWTGGGSTGELFF TRBJ2-2 once TRBV4-1
CASSLVRGANTGELFF TRBJ2-2 - TRBV7-9
CASSQDSSGRGYEQYF TRBJ2-7 - TRBV4-2
CASSGQGRRDEQYF TRBJ2-7 - TRBV6-5
CASSPKAGNSPLHF TRBJ1-6 - TRBV18
CASSLEGGANYGYTF TRBJ1-2 once TRBV5-4
CASSLGGNYGYTF TRBJ1-2 - TRBV28
CASSPGDRSNQPQHF TRBJ1-5 - TRBV7-9
CASSLRPSGRAIPYNEQFF TRBJ2-1 - TRBV27
CASRFSGSSYNEQFF TRBJ2-1 - TRBV7-9
CASSLEQGLTEAFF TRBJ1-1 - TRBV5-1
CAWSRTGAGDEQFF TRBJ2-1 - TRBV30
CATSRDPGGNQPQHF TRBJ1-5 few TRBV15
CASSLEGRGLVGSITEAFF TRBJ1-1 - TRBV5-1
CASSPRAGGADPRPYSNQPQHF TRBJ1-5 - TRBV18
CASSPGWFSSGSYEQYF TRBJ2-7 - TRBV28
CASRPGTANYGYTF TRBJ1-2 - TRBV5-1